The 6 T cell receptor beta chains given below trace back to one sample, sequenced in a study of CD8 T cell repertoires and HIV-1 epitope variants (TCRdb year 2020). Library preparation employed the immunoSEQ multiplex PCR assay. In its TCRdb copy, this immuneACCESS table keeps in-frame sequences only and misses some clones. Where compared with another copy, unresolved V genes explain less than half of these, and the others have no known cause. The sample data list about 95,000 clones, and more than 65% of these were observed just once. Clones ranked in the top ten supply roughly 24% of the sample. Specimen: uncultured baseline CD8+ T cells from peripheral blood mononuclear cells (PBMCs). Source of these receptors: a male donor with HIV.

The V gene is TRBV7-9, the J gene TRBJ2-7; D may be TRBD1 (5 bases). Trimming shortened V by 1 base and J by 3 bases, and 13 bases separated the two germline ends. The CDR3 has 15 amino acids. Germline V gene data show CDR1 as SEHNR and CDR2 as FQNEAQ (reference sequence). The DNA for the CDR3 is TGTGCCAGCAGCTTAGGGCAGGGTAACATCTACGAGCAGTACTTC. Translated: CASSLGQGNIYEQYF.

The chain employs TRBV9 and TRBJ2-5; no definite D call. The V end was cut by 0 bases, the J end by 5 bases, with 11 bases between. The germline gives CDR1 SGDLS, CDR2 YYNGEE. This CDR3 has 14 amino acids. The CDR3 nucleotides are TGTGCCAGCAGCGTAGGGGTAGGTAAGGAGACCCAGTACTTC. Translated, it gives CASSVGVGKETQYF.

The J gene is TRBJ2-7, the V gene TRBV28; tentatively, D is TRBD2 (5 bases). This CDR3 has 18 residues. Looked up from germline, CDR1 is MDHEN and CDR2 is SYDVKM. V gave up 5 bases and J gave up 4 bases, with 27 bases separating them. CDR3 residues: CASSPLVVLTGSSYEQYF. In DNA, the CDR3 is TGTGCCAGCAGTCCCCTCGTTGTCTTAACGGGAAGTTCTTACGAGCAGTACTTC.

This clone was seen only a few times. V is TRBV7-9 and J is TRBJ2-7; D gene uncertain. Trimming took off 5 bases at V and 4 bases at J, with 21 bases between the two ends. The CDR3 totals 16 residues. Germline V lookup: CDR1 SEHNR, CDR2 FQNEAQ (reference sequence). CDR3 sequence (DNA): TGTGCCAGCAGCCACCCCAACCGAGGAGTCCTTTACGAGCAGTACTTC. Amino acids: CASSHPNRGVLYEQYF.

CDR3 residues: CASSLSPGGGGYTF. The CDR3 nucleotides are TGTGCCAGCAGCTTATCCCCAGGGGGTGGTGGCTACACCTTC. The genes are TRBV7-3 and TRBJ1-2; 7 bases align to TRBD1. Germline V gene sequence: CDR1 SGHTA, CDR2 FQGTGA. CDR3 length: 14 residues. V trimming: 2 bases; J trimming: 7 bases; junction bases outside the gene matches: 7.

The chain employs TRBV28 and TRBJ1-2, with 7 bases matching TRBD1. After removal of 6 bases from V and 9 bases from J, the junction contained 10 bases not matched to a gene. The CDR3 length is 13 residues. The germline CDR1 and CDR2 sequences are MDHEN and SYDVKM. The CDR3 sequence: CASSSGGDRRYTF. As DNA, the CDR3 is TGTGCCAGCAGCTCAGGGGGGGACCGACGCTACACCTTC.